The source of this T cell receptor beta chain is a study of blood T cell repertoires in COVID-19. Study summary: PBMCs, B-cell-depleted T cells, or T cells provided the cDNA or gDNA that made up the material.

Germline assignment: CDR1 MNHEY and CDR2 SMNVEV (reference sequence). Trimming removed 6 bases from V and 2 bases from J; junction bases left unmatched: 5. This CDR3 spans 14 amino acids. Donors were grouped by their self-reported clinical history. A few counts support this clone. Authors' processing steps: Amplification of reference gene primers provided the estimated nucleated cell counts. Clones were sequenced by immunoSEQ multiplex PCR, and TCRdb holds only the in-frame ones, with some missing. V, J and clone size are taken as reported in that table, and D and trimming were inferred from the DNA itself. The repertoire holds about 210,000 clones, 80% to 85% seen once, with 8% to 9% in the top ten.

This TCR derives from a woman aged 50 to 60 with acute COVID-19. The V call is TRBV27, the J call TRBJ2-3, with 7 bases fitting TRBD1. The sample consisted of PBMCs or T cells enriched from blood (not recorded which). The CDR3 bases are TGTGCCAGCAGACAGGGGCCGTACACAGATACGCAGTATTTT. Amino acids: CASRQGPYTDTQYF.